This note documents a single TCR beta chain sequence. This clone occurred a few times. Its antigen specificity is not known. Base qualities are not at hand, and no much larger clone is one base apart. In the prospective study, participants were 18 to 89 years old, resided in 20 to 30 geographic areas of the United States, and were enrolled through a virtual design. In the prospective study, cohorts were assigned on the basis of participant-reported clinical history obtained from a screening survey and a study questionnaire. Mobile phlebotomists in the prospective study collected whole blood, serum and a nasopharyngeal or oropharyngeal swab from every participant. Prospective study participants could optionally give additional blood draws and questionnaires over a roughly two-month period. Prospective study blood samples were shipped either frozen or at room temperature before DNA extraction. TCRbeta CDR3 regions were amplified from genomic DNA by means of the immunoSEQ Assay, a bias-controlled multiplex PCR. Per the authors' processing: The number of nucleated cells in each sample was estimated from the amplification of reference gene primers within the assay. To quantify the absolute abundance of each unique TCRbeta CDR3 rearrangement, sequence reads were collapsed and filtered. For each sample, productive Simpson clonality was calculated as the square root of Simpson's diversity index over productive rearrangements. Drawn from immuneACCESS, this table holds only the in-frame rearrangements with V and J called that TCRdb kept. Clones are partly lost; checked studies trace under half to an unresolved V gene and leave the rest unexplained. V and J calls and clone size follow that table, whereas D and trimming were derived from the DNA. Recorded for this sample are more than 250,000 clones; roughly 88% of them occurred a single time. The top ten clones comprise more than 1% of the sample.

This record comes from a study of blood T cell repertoires in COVID-19 (dated by TCRdb to the early 2020s). With regard to the full study: Samples from collaborators originated in the United States, Italy and Spain and spanned both the acute and convalescent phases of COVID-19. The material from the prospective study consisted of cDNA or gDNA derived from T cells, B-cell-depleted T cells, or PBMCs. The dataset comprised deeply sampled blood TCRbeta repertoires from subjects exposed to, actively infected with, or recovered from COVID-19. The repertoires were made available in a free public database intended to serve as a resource for research on the immune response to SARS-CoV-2. The samples were drawn from the first 160 participants of the ongoing ImmuneRACE study and from 1,254 subjects provided by 6 global collaborators. Sample metadata almost always included a de-identified subject ID, COVID-19 status, age in years and sex. Where HLA class I and class II types were available, the types were taken from metadata supplied by the sample provider, not from assay-based typing. The study at large found these results: The amount of clinical and demographic metadata varied by source and participant and was provided uncurated.

This sequence originates from a woman in her thirties or forties with acute COVID-19. The sequenced material came from PBMCs or T cells enriched from blood (not recorded which).

The CDR3 here reads CSARDPRGYTF. The DNA is as follows: TGCAGTGCTAGAGATCCCCGGGGCTACACCTTC. Recombination connected TRBV20-1 to TRBJ1-2; the D gene lacks a confident call. V is pared back by 0 bases and J by 8 bases, with 7 bases lying between the germline termini. Based on the germline V gene (reference sequence), the CDR1 and CDR2 sequences are DFQATT and SNEGSKA. Reading from cysteine to phenylalanine, the CDR3 counts 11 amino acids. Only the CDR3 part of the read is kept: 33 bases, read in frame from the first base.